The present TCR beta chain was sequenced within a study of shared clonotypes between healthy human individuals. Trimming left V 10 bases short and J 2 bases short, with 12 bases between. Germline V gives CDR1 LNHDA, CDR2 SQIVND (reference sequence). The CDR3 has 13 amino acids. Clones were read by immunoSEQ multiplex PCR, and TCRdb kept only the in-frame ones, dropping some. Seen here are approximately 2,000,000 clones, around 93% observed once, and the top ten hold more than 1.5%. Terminally differentiated effector memory CD45RA+ cells were excluded from the naive CD8 cells, which were CD45RO-negative and positively selected for CCR7.

Sequencing was performed on naive CD8+ T cells from PBMCs. The gene calls are TRBV19 and TRBJ2-1; TRBD2 is a possible D gene (5 bases). This receptor was taken from a man in his late teens or twenties in good health. Some clones in this sample may be carry-over from other donors' samples. CDR3 sequence (DNA): TGTGCCACTTGGGGAGCCCCCTACAATGAGCAGTTCTTC. Protein product: CATWGAPYNEQFF.